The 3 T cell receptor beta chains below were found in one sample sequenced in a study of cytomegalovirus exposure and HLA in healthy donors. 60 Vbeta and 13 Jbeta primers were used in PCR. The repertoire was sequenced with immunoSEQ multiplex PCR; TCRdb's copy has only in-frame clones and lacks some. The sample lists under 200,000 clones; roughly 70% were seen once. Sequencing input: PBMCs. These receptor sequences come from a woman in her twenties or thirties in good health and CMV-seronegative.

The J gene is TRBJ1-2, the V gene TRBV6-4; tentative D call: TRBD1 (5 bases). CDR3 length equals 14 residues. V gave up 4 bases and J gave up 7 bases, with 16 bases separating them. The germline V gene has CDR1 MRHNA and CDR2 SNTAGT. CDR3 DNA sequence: TGTGCCAGCAGTGCTCAGGGAAGTTGGCGTGGCTACACCTTC. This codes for CASSAQGSWRGYTF.

The CDR3 DNA follows: TGTGCCAGCAGCCGTCTGACCGGGGGGGCCTGGGAGACCCAGTACTTC. This encodes CASSRLTGGAWETQYF. The V gene is TRBV13, the J gene TRBJ2-5; 8 bases map to TRBD2. CDR1 and CDR2 (germline): PRHDT, FYEKMQ (reference sequence). J was trimmed by 5 bases and V by 5 bases; bases with no gene match: 13. This CDR3 spans 16 amino acids.

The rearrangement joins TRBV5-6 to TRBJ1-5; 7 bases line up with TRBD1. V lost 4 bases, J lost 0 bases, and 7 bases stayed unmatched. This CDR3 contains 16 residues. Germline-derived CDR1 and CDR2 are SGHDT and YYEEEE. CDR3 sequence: CASSLHRGDSNQPQHF. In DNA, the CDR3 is TGTGCCAGCAGCCTGCACAGGGGTGATAGCAATCAGCCCCAGCATTTT.